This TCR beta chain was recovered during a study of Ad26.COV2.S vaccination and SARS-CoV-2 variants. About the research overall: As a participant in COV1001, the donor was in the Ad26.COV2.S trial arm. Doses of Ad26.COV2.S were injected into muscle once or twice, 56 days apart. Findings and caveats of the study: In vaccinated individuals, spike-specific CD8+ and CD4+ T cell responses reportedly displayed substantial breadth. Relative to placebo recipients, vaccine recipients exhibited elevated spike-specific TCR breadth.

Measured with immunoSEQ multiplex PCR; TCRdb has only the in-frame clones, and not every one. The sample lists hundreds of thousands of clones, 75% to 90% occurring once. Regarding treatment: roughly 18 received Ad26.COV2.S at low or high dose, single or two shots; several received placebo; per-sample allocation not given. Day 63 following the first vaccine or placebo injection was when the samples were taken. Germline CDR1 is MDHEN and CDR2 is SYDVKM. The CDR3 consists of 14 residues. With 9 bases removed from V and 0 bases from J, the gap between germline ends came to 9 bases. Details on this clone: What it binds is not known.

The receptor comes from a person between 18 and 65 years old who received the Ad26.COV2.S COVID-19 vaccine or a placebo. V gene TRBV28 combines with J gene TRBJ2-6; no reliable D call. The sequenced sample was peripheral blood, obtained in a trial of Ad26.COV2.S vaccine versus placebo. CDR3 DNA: TGTGCCAGTAGTCCAAACTCTGGGGCCAACGTCCTGACTTTC. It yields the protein CASSPNSGANVLTF.